This T cell receptor beta chain stems from a study of cytomegalovirus exposure and HLA in healthy donors. Germline values: CDR1 MNHNS, CDR2 SASEGT. The CDR3 has 14 residues. The V end was cut by 10 bases, the J end by 1 base, with 17 bases between. The approximately 130-subject validation cohort, separate from the 666-subject first cohort, included the donors. Repertoires were generated with immunoSEQ multiplex PCR, while TCRdb's copy carries only in-frame clones and drops some. This table holds fewer than 60,000 clones, 94% found once. This clone has just one count. Its antigen remains unknown. Findings and limits, study-wide: For most TCR sequences rarity was the rule, although some public TCRs occurred in many donors.

The V call is TRBV6-1, the J call TRBJ2-7; a possible D gene is TRBD2 (6 bases). The receptor comes from a woman younger than 30 in good health and CMV-seropositive. The sample taken for sequencing was PBMCs. DNA for the CDR3: TGTGCCACTAGAACGGGGGAAGGGTCCTACGAGCAGTACTTC. Its protein product is CATRTGEGSYEQYF.